These 17 T cell receptor beta chains were sequenced from one sample in a study of cytotoxic CD8 clonotypes in ibrutinib-treated CLL. Assay: immunoSEQ multiplex PCR; the TCRdb copy retains only in-frame clones and omits some. Of some 120,000 clones in the sample, 58% are singletons; the top ten hold around a third. This specimen consisted of PBMCs, obtained after 24 months of ibrutinib treatment. All receptors come from a human donor with chronic lymphocytic leukemia.

The V gene is TRBV7-2, the J gene TRBJ2-1; no clear D gene. Germline V gene lookup returns CDR1 SGHTA and CDR2 FQGNSA. Trimming pared 5 bases from V and 4 bases from J, leaving 6 bases between. There are 12 residues in the CDR3. The CDR3 DNA follows: TGTGCCAGCAGCCAACGGTACAATGAGCAGTTCTTC. This encodes CASSQRYNEQFF.

This chain links TRBV5-1 with TRBJ1-2; tentatively, D is TRBD1 (5 bases). Per the germline V gene, CDR1 is SGHRS and CDR2 is YFSETQ. V gave up 0 bases and J gave up 7 bases, with 10 bases separating them. This CDR3 has 13 residues. The CDR3 DNA is TGCGCCAGCAGCTTGGCCGGGGGGATTGGCTACACCTTC. This translates into CASSLAGGIGYTF.

V gene TRBV30 combines with J gene TRBJ1-5; D unclear. This CDR3 has 13 amino acids. The germline V gene encodes CDR1 GTSNPN and CDR2 SVGIG (reference sequence). V was trimmed by 0 bases and J by 8 bases, leaving 11 bases between them. The CDR3 nucleotides read TGTGCCTGGAGTGTACGAGAAGGAGAGCCCCAGCATTTT. It encodes CAWSVREGEPQHF.

V is TRBV29-1 and J is TRBJ1-2, with D uncertain. CDR1 and CDR2 (germline): SQVTM, ANQGSEA. Trimming left V 4 bases short and J 4 bases short, with 10 bases between. This CDR3 comprises 12 residues. The CDR3 loop reads CSVAGPSYGYTF. The CDR3 bases are TGCAGCGTTGCTGGGCCGTCCTATGGCTACACCTTC.

CDR3 amino acids: CASSEQGSKGDTQYF. The CDR3 DNA sequence: TGTGCCAGCAGCGAACAGGGGTCGAAGGGGGACACGCAGTATTTT. The chain links TRBV2 to TRBJ2-3, with 7 nucleotides matching TRBD1. Germline CDR1 SNHLY, CDR2 FYNNEI. J lost 9 bases, V lost 6 bases, and 15 bases had no gene match. The CDR3 contains 15 residues.

This clone was detected once. V and J are TRBV6-6 and TRBJ1-1; 12 bases line up with TRBD1. Looked up from germline, CDR1 is MNHNY and CDR2 is SVGAGI (reference sequence). V lost 8 bases, J lost 6 bases, and 10 bases stayed unmatched. This CDR3 comprises 15 residues. CDR3 sequence reads: CASYAPGQGAAEAFF. CDR3 DNA: TGTGCCAGCTATGCCCCGGGACAGGGGGCCGCTGAAGCTTTCTTT.

The count of this clone is one. This chain connects TRBV9 to TRBJ1-6; 7 positions match TRBD1. This CDR3 spans 15 amino acids. With 4 bases clipped from V and 7 bases from J, the junction kept 8 bases outside the gene matches. Germline CDR1 and CDR2: SGDLS and YYNGEE. In nucleotides, the CDR3 is TGTGCCAGCAGCACTTCGACAGGGTTAAATTCACCCCTCCACTTT. This sequence encodes CASSTSTGLNSPLHF.

This chain connects TRBV7-2 to TRBJ1-6; the match to TRBD1 covers 7 bases. V was pared by 5 bases and J by 8 bases, with 18 bases of the junction left unmatched. Germline CDR1 reads SGHTA; CDR2 reads FQGNSA. The CDR3 contains 18 residues. Here the CDR3 reads CASSRQPTGFRVDSPLHF. Written as DNA, the CDR3 is TGTGCCAGCAGCCGGCAGCCGACAGGGTTCAGGGTTGATTCACCCCTCCACTTT.

Written as DNA, the CDR3 is TGTGCCAGCAGCCAGTCTAGCGGGGGACTTAACAATGAGCAGTTCTTC. It specifies CASSQSSGGLNNEQFF. This sequence joins TRBV7-3 and TRBJ2-1, with TRBD2 identical over 10 bases. This CDR3 spans 16 amino acids. Trimming took 5 bases from V and 5 from J; bases not matched to a gene: 9. Germline-derived CDR1 and CDR2 are SGHTA and FQGTGA.

This clone appeared a few times. V is TRBV6-5 and J is TRBJ2-7; D is undetermined. This CDR3 spans 12 amino acids. Germline CDR1 is MNHEY and CDR2 is SVGAGI. V was trimmed by 7 bases and J by 5 bases, leaving 12 bases between them. CDR3 DNA: TGTGCCAGCATCTCCAGGTCGGACGAGCAGTACTTC. It is translated as CASISRSDEQYF.

The rearrangement uses TRBV27 and TRBJ1-5, with a possible D match to TRBD1 (5 bases). Germline V gene sequence: CDR1 MNHEY, CDR2 SMNVEV (reference sequence). The CDR3 is 13 amino acids. Trimming stripped 6 bases from V and 3 bases from J, with 9 bases between. CDR3 nucleotides: TGTGCCAGCAGGGGGGGTGTCAATCAGCCCCAGCATTTT. Its protein is CASRGGVNQPQHF.

CDR3 DNA sequence: TGTGCCTGGAGTCTGTGGGCCCTGGAGACCCAGTACTTC. This encodes CAWSLWALETQYF. The chain links TRBV30 to TRBJ2-5, with unresolved D. Deletions cut 2 bases from V and 5 bases from J, with 12 bases between. The CDR3 has 13 residues. Germline V gives CDR1 GTSNPN, CDR2 SVGIG (reference sequence).

This chain links TRBV27 with TRBJ2-7; D is possibly TRBD1 or TRBD2 (5 bases each). The CDR3 has 14 residues. The V end was cut by 0 bases, the J end by 7 bases, with 13 bases between. Germline V gene sequence: CDR1 MNHEY, CDR2 SMNVEV (reference sequence). The chain's CDR3 is CASSLSWGFVEQYF. DNA of the CDR3: TGTGCCAGCAGTTTATCATGGGGGTTCGTGGAGCAGTACTTC.

This clone was counted between two and nine times. At one boundary the junction diverges from the germline segment, which might be a read error. The rearrangement uses TRBV7-7 and TRBJ2-2; a possible D gene is TRBD1 (6 bases). Germline CDR1 SSHAT, CDR2 FNYEAQ (reference sequence). CDR3 length: 17 residues. The CDR3 sequence is CASSQEPTGINTGELFF. Here the CDR3 DNA reads TGTGCTAGCAGCCAAGAACCGACAGGCATAAACACCGGGGAGCTGTTTTTT.

In this sample, this clone turned up a few times. The chain recombines TRBV9 with TRBJ2-7; possibly TRBD1 or TRBD2 for D (5 bases each). Germline CDR1 reads SGDLS; CDR2 reads YYNGEE. The CDR3 has 14 amino acids. V was clipped by 0 bases and J by 6 bases, with 13 bases between them. CDR3 sequence: CASSVVSEGLEQYF. The CDR3 nucleotides are TGTGCCAGCAGCGTAGTTAGTGAGGGGCTCGAGCAGTACTTC.

The V and J genes are TRBV6-1 and TRBJ2-5; 7 nucleotides line up with TRBD1. CDR3 size: 15 residues. The germline CDR1 and CDR2 sequences are MNHNS and SASEGT. With V trimmed by 6 bases and J by 4 bases, 11 bases remained unmatched. The CDR3 loop reads CASSLQGTEGETQYF. The CDR3 nucleotides are TGTGCCAGCAGCCTACAGGGGACAGAGGGAGAGACCCAGTACTTC.

The V call is TRBV15, the J call TRBJ2-5; D is undetermined. Germline CDR1 and CDR2: LNHNV and YYDKDF (reference sequence). Deletions cut 8 bases from V and 6 bases from J, with 7 bases between. The CDR3 is made up of 10 amino acids. CDR3 sequence: CATGLKTQYF. The CDR3 DNA reads TGTGCCACCGGTTTGAAGACCCAGTACTTC.